This TCR beta chain was observed in a study of cytomegalovirus exposure and HLA in healthy donors (dated by TCRdb to the late 2010s). In the study overall: According to an earlier analysis of a few hundred of the donors, about 179 million T cells yielded roughly 100 million unique TCR beta sequences and 276 Gb of sequence data. Roughly 300 gigabases of sequencing data and 78 million or so unique TCR sequences were included in an early release covering around 650 HLA-typed donors. Of the roughly 400 genotyped donors, approximately 80% fell in the genetic ancestry cluster associated with self-reported Caucasian donors. The study aimed to test whether cataloging public T cell receptors could reveal signatures of past pathogen exposure. The study profiled the T cell repertoires of 500 to 800 subjects by immunosequencing and related them to cytomegalovirus serostatus. A separate validation cohort of more than 100 different subjects was used in addition to the 666-subject first cohort. To predict cytomegalovirus infection status, the study brought together high-throughput TCR immunosequencing, statistical association of individual TCRs with disease status, and machine learning. A later analysis re-analyzed previously published TCR beta repertoires from roughly 690 donors and added high-resolution HLA genotyping to study TCR occurrence patterns. Rather than drawing on any new phenotypic data, the later analysis identified candidate immune exposures from TCR beta sequences and the way those sequences occurred across donors. An earlier analysis of 587 of the donors applied high-throughput TCR beta sequencing to assess whether each TCR beta V gene segment acted as functional or pseudogenic. Alongside the repertoire data, information on donor age, sex, ethnicity and CMV serostatus was compiled. A later genetic analysis used genome-wide SNP genotypes for about 65% of the roughly 670 donors, treating that subset as a discovery cohort. Every discovery cohort repertoire had been produced on one sequencing platform. Class I and class II HLA loci were covered by the typing at four-digit resolution. Typing coverage varied by locus: roughly 620-640 donors for A, B, C, DRB1 and DQB1; roughly 560 for DQA1; about 590 for DPA1; 400 to 480 for DPB1. Four or five DR-DQ haplotypes were handled as single units for association and clustering because linkage in the cohort was strong. On average, around 230,000 unique TCR beta nucleotide sequences were sequenced per donor among 398 genotyped donors of the cohort, with roughly 19% of those sequences being non-productive. The full study reports these points: Linkage disequilibrium might explain the correlated functional status among segregating V segments, but an unknown experimental factor could not be excluded. Sequencing depth was assumed to be roughly uniform across donors in the presence/absence analyses, though that assumption may not hold. The authors suggested that the approach could potentially be extended to other disease states and immunological phenotypes. In this cohort, only TCR beta chains were sequenced, and detectable features were limited by the absence of alpha or paired-chain data. The only immune exposure information available for the cohort was CMV serostatus. HLA typing was unavailable for some donors at each locus, so association tests used only the typed subset. A later genetic analysis reported fewer N-insertions in productive TCRs among donors in an Asian-associated ancestry cluster than the approximately 700-donor mean. A further reported finding was that TCR beta sequences accurately predicted the HLA-A and HLA-B alleles for most subjects in the first cohort. Strong co-occurrence of HLA alleles, especially DR and DQ, made assigning TCR associations to individual alleles difficult. While some public TCRs were present in many individuals, most TCR sequences turned up only very rarely across donors. A later genetic analysis associated a missense DCLRE1C variant with V-gene and J-gene trimming of TCR beta chains, and an independent cohort replicated the association. A group of highly shared sequence variants was considered likely to be a technical artifact of the sequencing pipeline. Some IMGT-functional V segments, including TRBV6-2 and TRBV6-3, could not be distinguished by the 87-base-pair reads and were therefore excluded. The classifier was reported to diagnose cytomegalovirus status with high specificity and sensitivity in both the original cohort and the validation cohort. An earlier analysis of 450 to 750 of the donors showed that most TCR beta V segments appeared in productive rearrangements either about 87% or about 30% of the time, which broadly matched IMGT annotations. A later analysis associated some 17,000 TCR beta sequences with specific HLA alleles at a false discovery rate of 0.05. Fewer than 20 rarely observed V segments, including chromosome 9 orphons, were excluded from the earlier analysis of several hundred of the donors because counts were too low. A later analysis reported that several top co-occurrence clusters appeared linked to parvovirus B19, influenza, CMV and Epstein-Barr virus. According to a later analysis, most CMV-associated TCR beta chains appeared to be HLA-restricted, and the HLA associations seemed to be driven largely by CMV exposure. In vitro tests confirmed that three of the cytomegalovirus-associated TCR beta chains recognize cytomegalovirus antigens. The study listed 150 to 200 TCR beta chains as associated with cytomegalovirus. In a later analysis, the rate of TCR association differed among HLA loci, with DRB1 alleles having the most associated TCRs and HLA-C alleles having the fewest. In a later analysis, HLA-associated TCR beta chains were found to be more clonally expanded and to have lower generation probabilities than equally common non-associated chains.

Remarks on this clone: It lacks a known antigen.

Sequences MNHNS (CDR1) and SASEGT (CDR2) are obtained from the germline V gene. Reading from cysteine to phenylalanine, the CDR3 counts 14 amino acids. The sequence is cut down to CDR3 DNA, 42 bases in frame from base 1. V is reduced by 6 bases and J by 1 base, leaving a spacing of 10 bases between them. The receptor library was made with the immunoSEQ multiplex PCR assay. For the multiplex PCR, a mixture combining 60 forward primers for TCR Vbeta segments and 13 reverse primers for TCR Jbeta segments was used. The CDR3 region of rearranged TCR beta genes was amplified from genomic DNA by a multiplex PCR assay. On the Illumina HiSeq System, the amplified TCR beta libraries were sequenced as 87-base-pair reads. From the authors' description of their analysis: A later analysis counted about 76 million unique TCR beta chains across the 640 or so repertoires, and 10 million to 12 million of these chains were shared by at least two donors. To remove PCR and sequencing errors, raw reads were error-corrected and collapsed into unique sequences using a nearest-neighbor algorithm that merged closely related sequences. Alignment of CDR3 sequences to IMGT reference sequences was used to assign V, D and J gene segments. For a sequence to be retained, a match of at least six nucleotides was required to both a V gene segment and a J gene segment. Rearrangements were called productive when the CDR3 lacked stop codons and stayed in frame with V and J; all others were non-productive. CDR3 was defined according to IMGT convention as the region running from the second conserved V-encoded cysteine to the conserved J-encoded phenylalanine. The earlier analysis of about 590 of the donors excluded sequences that lacked an unambiguous match to a single V gene segment. An earlier analysis of approximately 590 of the donors classified V segments as functional when productive rearrangements were above 56.7% and as segregating when the standard deviation between donors was above 5%. A statistical classification framework was built for diagnosing cytomegalovirus status from the catalog of TCR beta chain sequences. A later analysis assigned V and J genes by comparing TCR nucleotide sequences with IMGT/GENE-DB human TR gene sequences. Using the TCRdist pipeline, a later analysis assigned CDR3 sequences along with most-parsimonious VDJ recombination scenarios. In a later analysis, each TCR beta chain was defined by its CDR3 amino acid sequence together with its V-gene family, and reads lacking a unique V-gene family were excluded. To address suspected cross-contamination and a sequencing artifact, a later analysis removed a few hundred highly shared, low-generation-probability nucleotide sequences. For each public chain, a later analysis derived a clonal expansion index from normalized ranks of inferred template counts within each repertoire. In a later analysis, generation probabilities were computed with a VDJ recombination model fitted to out-of-frame rearrangements, and the resulting probabilities were checked against IGoR. Hypergeometric tests were used in a later analysis to score TCR-TCR, TCR-HLA and TCR-CMV co-occurrence, with a repertoire-size bias correction applied to the TCR pairs. In a later analysis, false discovery rates were estimated by permuting HLA or CMV assignments 20 times. In a later analysis, co-occurring TCRs were grouped with DBSCAN, and TCRdist sequence similarity was added when clustering was performed within HLA-allele-positive subsets. Co-occurrence clustering excluded repertoires with fewer than 30,000 or more than 120,000 public chains, plus five with anomalous nucleotide sharing. This is the immuneACCESS table as TCRdb keeps it, with only in-frame sequences that have V and J called. A part of the clones is gone; compared with another copy, unresolved V genes explain less than half, and the rest is unexplained. That table supplies the V and J calls and clone size; D and trimming were determined from the DNA. The sample's table lists a count of approximately 130,000 clones. The ten largest account for 1.5% to 2% of the sample.

In total, just over 650 healthy bone marrow donors made up the cohort. At the time of sampling, every cohort member was nominally healthy, though immune exposures that went unrecorded were likely present. The donor was CMV seronegative and was included in the group of under 450 seronegative cohort members. Each donor provided a peripheral blood sample, and peripheral blood mononuclear cells were used for TCR beta sequencing. Genomic DNA was extracted from the blood cell samples with the Qiagen DNeasy Blood Extraction Kit. The sequence came from a woman aged 60-70 years in good health and CMV-seronegative. The receptor chain draws on TRBV6-1 and TRBJ1-5, with no confident D gene call. The sample comprised PBMCs. The CDR3 protein is CASRVHGSNQPQHF. The DNA sequence follows: TGTGCCAGCAGGGTGCATGGCAGCAATCAGCCCCAGCATTTT.